The clone carrying this T cell receptor (beta chain) has a count of ten or more. Exclusions: uncontrolled infection, other autoimmune disease, pregnancy, lactation. Researchers amplified the TCR beta CDR3 regions from RNA transcripts. RT-PCR in the first round (using the HTBI primer set) targeted the TCR CDR3. TCRdb processed the multiplex PCR reads anew with MiXCR; each CDR3 protein has one entry. This sample has some 360,000 distinct CDR3 sequences, with 11% to 15% found just once. This specimen comes from a study of T cells in Graves' hyperthyroidism and ophthalmopathy. The CDR3 spans 16 residues. Germline CDR1 is LGHDT and CDR2 is YNNKEL (reference sequence). V was pared by 3 bases and J by 6 bases, with 5 bases of the junction left unmatched.

This clonotype was sampled from a woman aged 60-70 years with Graves' hyperthyroidism. This chain joins TRBV3-1 and TRBJ1-4, with 12 bases aligning to TRBD1. The sample taken for sequencing was blood. CDR3: CASSQGQGAAYEKLFF. CDR3 DNA sequence: TGTGCCAGCAGCCAGGGACAGGGGGCGGCCTATGAAAAACTGTTTTTT.